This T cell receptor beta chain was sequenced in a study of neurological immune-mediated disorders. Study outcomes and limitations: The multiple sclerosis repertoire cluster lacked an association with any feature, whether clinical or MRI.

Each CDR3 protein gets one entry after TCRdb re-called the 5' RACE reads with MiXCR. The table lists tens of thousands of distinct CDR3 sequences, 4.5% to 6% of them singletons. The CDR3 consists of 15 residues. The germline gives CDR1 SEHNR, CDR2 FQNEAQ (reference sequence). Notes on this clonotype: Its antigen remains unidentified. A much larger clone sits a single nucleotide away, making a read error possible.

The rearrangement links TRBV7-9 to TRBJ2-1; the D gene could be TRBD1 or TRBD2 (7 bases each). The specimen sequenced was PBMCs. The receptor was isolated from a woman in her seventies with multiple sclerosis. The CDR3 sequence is CAGRGGGGPPREQFF. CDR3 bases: TGTGCCGGCAGGGGGGGAGGCGGACCCCCTCGAGAGCAGTTCTTC.